Listed here are 30 T cell receptor beta chains from one sample, sequenced in a study of siplizumab effects on memory and regulatory T cells. Assay used: immunoSEQ multiplex PCR; TCRdb lists only in-frame clones, some missing. The table shows more than 85,000 clones, with approximately 94% occurring only once. Input material: Tregs sorted from blood. The origin of the receptors is a human donor in good health.

This chain links TRBV28 with TRBJ1-1, with unresolved D. Germline V gives CDR1 MDHEN, CDR2 SYDVKM. V was clipped by 4 bases and J by 14 bases, with 14 bases between them. CDR3 size: 11 residues. The CDR3 reads CASSSPPTAFF. CDR3 DNA sequence: TGTGCCAGCAGTTCCCCCCCCACAGCGTTCTTT.

This chain links TRBV2 with TRBJ2-7, with D unresolved. The V gene lost 3 bases and the J gene lost 1 base, with 22 bases spanning the gap. Germline V CDR1 and CDR2: SNHLY, FYNNEI. The CDR3 runs to 18 residues. The CDR3 nucleotides read TGTGCCAGCAGTGATAGTATGGGTGCGTCACAGTTTTCCTACGAGCAGTACTTC. This codes for CASSDSMGASQFSYEQYF.

The chain combines TRBV10-1 with TRBJ2-1; 7 bases align to TRBD2. V lost 4 bases, J lost 7 bases, and 19 bases stayed unmatched. CDR3 length equals 18 residues. Per germline, CDR1 WNHNN and CDR2 SYGVQD (reference sequence). The CDR3 sequence is CASSGAIPGLRRRNEQFF. Written as DNA, the CDR3 is TGCGCCAGCAGTGGGGCTATACCGGGACTACGTAGGAGGAATGAGCAGTTCTTC.

This chain connects TRBV6-4 to TRBJ2-3; a weak D match, TRBD2 (5 bases). The germline gives CDR1 MRHNA, CDR2 SNTAGT. The V end lost 5 bases, the J end lost 3 bases, and 9 bases lay between the germline ends. The CDR3 contains 13 residues. CDR3 sequence (DNA): TGTGCCAGCAGTACGGGAACGACAGATACGCAGTATTTT. Its protein is CASSTGTTDTQYF.

The chain is built from TRBV18 and TRBJ2-7; 11 positions agree with TRBD2. The CDR3 consists of 14 residues. V shed 5 bases and J 3 bases; nucleotides not matched to a gene: 3. Germline CDR1 KGHSH, CDR2 LQKENI. The CDR3 protein is CASSFTSGGYEQYF. CDR3 in DNA: TGTGCCAGCTCATTCACTAGCGGGGGCTACGAGCAGTACTTC.

The chain recombines TRBV10-3 with TRBJ1-4; D is undetermined. Germline-derived CDR1 and CDR2 are ENHRY and SYGVKD. The CDR3 extends over 13 amino acids. V lost 0 bases, J lost 7 bases, and 6 bases lay in between. CDR3 DNA: TGTGCCATCAGTGAGTCCCTGAGTGAAAAACTGTTTTTT. Protein sequence: CAISESLSEKLFF.

The V gene is TRBV29-1, the J gene TRBJ2-7; D unresolved. V was cut by 6 bases and J by 3 bases, with 15 bases left in between. The germline gives CDR1 SQVTM, CDR2 ANQGSEA. The CDR3 is made up of 13 amino acids. CDR3 sequence reads: CSVPGPTNYEQYF. CDR3 nucleotide sequence: TGCAGCGTCCCGGGCCCCACGAACTACGAGCAGTACTTC.

V usage is TRBV10-3 and J usage is TRBJ2-1; D may be TRBD2 (5 bases). This CDR3 has 14 residues. Germline loops: CDR1 ENHRY, CDR2 SYGVKD. V gave up 0 bases and J gave up 6 bases, with 9 bases separating them. The CDR3 is CAISESILGNEQFF. CDR3 DNA sequence: TGTGCCATCAGTGAGTCGATACTAGGCAATGAGCAGTTCTTC.

The V call is TRBV9, the J call TRBJ2-2; 7 bases fit TRBD2. Losses at the gene ends were 10 bases for V and 1 base for J; bases not matched to a gene: 10. This CDR3 region has 15 residues. CDR1 is SGDLS and CDR2 is YYNGEE in the germline V gene. CDR3 amino acids: CASSSSGVNTGELFF. The CDR3 coding sequence is TGTGCCTCCTCTTCTAGCGGAGTGAACACCGGGGAGCTGTTTTTT.

This chain uses TRBV6-5 with TRBJ2-7; D uncertain. Trimming removed 7 bases at V and 2 bases at J, with 18 bases between. This CDR3 is 15 amino acids long. CDR1 and CDR2 (germline): MNHEY, SVGAGI. The CDR3 here is CASKGAQDLAYEQYF. CDR3 nucleotides: TGTGCCAGCAAAGGCGCCCAGGATTTGGCCTACGAGCAGTACTTC.

This chain connects TRBV5-1 to TRBJ1-1; D not resolved. The length of the CDR3 is 15 residues. Germline V CDR1 and CDR2: SGHRS, YFSETQ. The V and J ends lost 4 bases and 0 bases respectively, with 13 bases between them. CDR3 protein: CASSRRGGLNTEAFF. In DNA, the CDR3 is TGCGCCAGCAGCCGCCGTGGAGGGCTGAACACTGAAGCTTTCTTT.

This chain joins TRBV6-5 and TRBJ1-2; 7 bases align to TRBD1. Per germline, CDR1 MNHEY and CDR2 SVGAGI. The CDR3 totals 14 residues. Trimming took 2 bases from V and 5 from J; bases not matched to a gene: 5. CDR3: CASSYRDSSYGYTF. In DNA, the CDR3 is TGTGCCAGCAGTTACCGGGACAGCTCATATGGCTACACCTTC.

The chain is built from TRBV5-4 and TRBJ1-2, with 8 bases that match TRBD1. Looked up from germline, CDR1 is SGHNT and CDR2 is YYREEE (reference sequence). J gave up 4 bases and V 7 bases, and 12 bases lay outside the gene matches. The CDR3 is made up of 15 amino acids. The CDR3 loop is CASRRRDRGPYGYTF. The CDR3 DNA follows: TGTGCCAGCCGACGTCGCGACAGGGGACCCTATGGCTACACCTTC.

V usage is TRBV7-8 and J usage is TRBJ2-7; D gene ambiguous. The germline V gene has CDR1 SGHVS and CDR2 FQNEAQ. CDR3 length equals 16 residues. V was trimmed by 2 bases and J by 3 bases, leaving 17 bases between them. The CDR3 DNA reads TGTGCCAGCAGCTTATTTTACCAGGTGGGGATCTACGAGCAGTACTTC. This translates into CASSLFYQVGIYEQYF.

The chain is built from TRBV11-3 and TRBJ2-1; D is possibly TRBD1 (6 bases). V was cut by 5 bases and J by 13 bases, with 18 bases left in between. The V gene's germline CDR1 is SGHNT and CDR2 YENEEA. CDR3 length: 13 residues. The CDR3 is CASSGSTGSEQFF. The DNA for the CDR3 is TGTGCCAGCAGCGGCTCGACAGGTTCAGAACAGTTCTTC.

This clone appeared a single time. This chain uses TRBV19 with TRBJ2-7; D unclear. Trimming took off 7 bases at V and 1 base at J, with 17 bases between the two ends. Germline CDR1 reads LNHDA; CDR2 reads SQIVND (reference sequence). The CDR3 runs 15 residues. The CDR3 region has the DNA TGTGCCAGTACGGTGGGCATTTCCTCTTCCTACGAGCAGTACTTC. Protein: CASTVGISSSYEQYF.

The chain uses TRBV4-1 and TRBJ1-6; no clear D gene. Germline V lookup: CDR1 MGHRA, CDR2 YSYEKL. With 2 bases removed from V and 0 bases from J, the gap between germline ends came to 14 bases. The CDR3 is 18 amino acids. Written as DNA, the CDR3 is TGCGCCAGCAGCCAATTTTTTCCAGTCAGCTCCTATAATTCACCCCTCCACTTT. It translates to CASSQFFPVSSYNSPLHF.

The chain joins TRBV9 to TRBJ2-2; D ambiguous. CDR3 length: 17 amino acids. CDR1 is SGDLS and CDR2 is YYNGEE in the germline V gene. Trimming took off 3 bases at V and 2 bases at J, with 17 bases between the two ends. Here the CDR3 reads CASSALPRALNTGELFF. CDR3 in DNA: TGTGCCAGCAGCGCTCTCCCTAGGGCGTTAAACACCGGGGAGCTGTTTTTT. Drawing the rest from reference TRBV9 and TRBJ2-2, the complete variable domain is DSGVTQTPKHLITATGQRVTLRCSPRSGDLSVYWYQQSLDQGLQFLIQYYNGEERAKGNILERFSAQQFPDLHSELNLSSLELGDSALYFCASSALPRALNTGELFFGEGSRLTVL.

This clone was counted a single time. This chain joins TRBV7-6 and TRBJ2-1; D ambiguous. Per germline, CDR1 SGHVS and CDR2 FNYEAQ. Trimming stripped 5 bases from V and 4 bases from J, with 12 bases between. This CDR3 has 14 residues. The CDR3 here is CASSPPGYYNEQFF. The CDR3 DNA follows: TGTGCCAGCAGCCCGCCCGGTTATTACAATGAGCAGTTCTTC.

This clone has only one observation. DNA of the CDR3: TGCGCCAGCAGCTTGCAGGCAGGGGACGCCACAGATACGCAGTATTTT. It codes for CASSLQAGDATDTQYF. This rearrangement joins TRBV5-1 to TRBJ2-3, with TRBD1 as a possible D gene (6 bases). CDR1 is SGHRS, CDR2 YFSETQ, per germline. The CDR3 sequence is 16 residues long. V lost 1 base to trimming and J lost 2 bases, with 14 bases between them. Full variable domain (remainder filled in from reference TRBV5-1 and TRBJ2-3): KAGVTQTPRYLIKTRGQQVTLSCSPISGHRSVSWYQQTPGQGLQFLFEYFSETQRNKGNFPGRFSGRQFSNSRSEMNVSTLELGDSALYLCASSLQAGDATDTQYFGPGTRLTVL.

This clone was counted once. CDR3 sequence: CASSQANLDGSYEQYF. In DNA, the CDR3 is TGCGCCAGCAGCCAAGCGAACCTAGACGGATCCTACGAGCAGTACTTC. The chain has TRBV4-1 and TRBJ2-7; the D is unclear. In germline, CDR1 is MGHRA, CDR2 YSYEKL. Trimming took off 1 base at V and 1 base at J, with 14 bases between the two ends. This CDR3 contains 16 residues.

This clone appeared a few times. The chain is built from TRBV2 and TRBJ1-5; D gene ambiguous. The germline gives CDR1 SNHLY, CDR2 FYNNEI. The CDR3 has 12 amino acids. The V and J ends lost 9 bases and 1 base respectively, with 7 bases between them. As DNA, the CDR3 is TGTGCCAGTAGAAGGAGCAATCAGCCCCAGCATTTT. Translation: CASRRSNQPQHF. The full variable domain, its missing parts supplied by reference TRBV2 and TRBJ1-5, is EPEVTQTPSHQVTQMGQEVILRCVPISNHLYFYWYRQILGQKVEFLVSFYNNEISEKSEIFDDQFSVERPDGSNFTLKIRSTKLEDSAMYFCASRRSNQPQHFGDGTRLSIL.

This chain connects TRBV5-1 to TRBJ2-7, with D possibly called TRBD1 or TRBD2 (5 bases each). The germline V and J ends were trimmed by 3 bases and 3 bases, with 13 bases remaining between them. CDR3 length equals 14 residues. Per the germline V gene, CDR1 is SGHRS and CDR2 is YFSETQ. CDR3 protein: CASSSGTGNYEQYF. The CDR3 nucleotides read TGCGCCAGCAGCTCCGGGACGGGGAACTACGAGCAGTACTTC.

J is TRBJ2-6 and V is TRBV15; maybe TRBD1 (5 bases). V was cut by 5 bases and J by 4 bases, with 18 bases left in between. Germline V gene lookup returns CDR1 LNHNV and CDR2 YYDKDF (reference sequence). The CDR3 consists of 17 residues. The CDR3, as DNA: TGTGCCACCAGCCCACAGGTGACAATTCCCGGGGCCAACGTCCTGACTTTC. This codes for CATSPQVTIPGANVLTF.

The CDR3 sequence: CASSAGRGGKTQYF. The CDR3, as DNA: TGTGCCAGCAGCGCAGGGAGGGGTGGAAAGACCCAGTACTTC. The chain has TRBV9 and TRBJ2-5; 7 bases match TRBD2. The CDR3 spans 14 residues. Germline CDR1 reads SGDLS; CDR2 reads YYNGEE. J lost 6 bases, V lost 3 bases, and 8 bases had no gene match.

This chain joins TRBV19 and TRBJ1-5; D not resolved. The CDR3 contains 14 residues. Trimming shortened V by 7 bases and J by 5 bases, and 15 bases separated the two germline ends. Germline V gene sequence: CDR1 LNHDA, CDR2 SQIVND (reference sequence). The CDR3 reads CASKPNGRYQPQHF. As DNA, the CDR3 is TGTGCCAGTAAACCTAACGGAAGGTATCAGCCCCAGCATTTT.

CDR3 in amino acids: CASTYAEGKSGPGFGKNIQYF. The CDR3 nucleotides are TGTGCCAGCACTTACGCCGAAGGAAAATCAGGGCCCGGTTTTGGCAAAAACATTCAGTACTTC. V is TRBV28 and J is TRBJ2-4; D is possibly TRBD1 (5 bases). The CDR3 contains 21 residues. V shed 7 bases and J shed 3 bases, with 34 bases lying between them. The germline V gene has CDR1 MDHEN and CDR2 SYDVKM.

The V and J genes are TRBV6-4 and TRBJ2-3, with D possibly called TRBD1 or TRBD2 (5 bases each). The germline V and J ends were trimmed by 6 bases and 4 bases, with 5 bases remaining between them. Germline assignment: CDR1 MRHNA and CDR2 SNTAGT. This CDR3 region has 11 residues. The CDR3 is CASRGADTQYF. The CDR3 nucleotides are TGTGCCAGCAGGGGGGCAGATACGCAGTATTTT.

For the CDR3, the DNA is TGTGCCAGCAGTTTGAATCCCTTTACCGGGGAGCTGTTTTTT. Translating it yields CASSLNPFTGELFF. The gene calls are TRBV28 and TRBJ2-2; D is unresolved. Trimming shortened V by 3 bases and J by 5 bases, and 10 bases separated the two germline ends. The CDR3 consists of 14 residues. The germline CDR1 and CDR2 sequences are MDHEN and SYDVKM.

This clone was seen just once. CDR3: CASREPGLYGYTF. The CDR3 DNA is TGTGCCAGCAGGGAACCGGGACTCTATGGCTACACCTTC. The V gene is TRBV2, the J gene TRBJ1-2; TRBD1 might be the D (5 bases). The CDR3 sequence is 13 residues long. CDR1 is SNHLY and CDR2 is FYNNEI in the germline V gene. V shed 6 bases and J shed 4 bases, with 12 bases lying between them.